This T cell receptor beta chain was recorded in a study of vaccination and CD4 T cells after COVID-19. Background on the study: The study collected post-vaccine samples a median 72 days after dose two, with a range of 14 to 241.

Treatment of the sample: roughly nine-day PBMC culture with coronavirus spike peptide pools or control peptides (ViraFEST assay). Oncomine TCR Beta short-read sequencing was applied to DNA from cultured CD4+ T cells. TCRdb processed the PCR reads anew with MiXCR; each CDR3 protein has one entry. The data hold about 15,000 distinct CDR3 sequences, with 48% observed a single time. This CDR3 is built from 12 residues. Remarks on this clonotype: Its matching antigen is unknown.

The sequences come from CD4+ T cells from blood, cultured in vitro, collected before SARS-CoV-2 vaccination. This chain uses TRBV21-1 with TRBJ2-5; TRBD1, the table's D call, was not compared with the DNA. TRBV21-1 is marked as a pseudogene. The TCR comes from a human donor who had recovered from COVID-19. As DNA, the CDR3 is TGTGCCAGCCAGGGGTTAGAAGAGACCCAGTACTTC. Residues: CASQGLEETQYF.